This TCR beta chain was captured by sequencing in a study of chronic HIV infection and antiretroviral therapy. This clonotype was counted between two and nine times. From germline, CDR1 is SGDLS and CDR2 YYNGEE. The CDR3 has 14 amino acids. With V trimmed by 4 bases and J by 4 bases, 7 bases remained unmatched. TCRdb ran MiXCR on the 5' RACE reads and lists one entry per CDR3 protein. The sample holds more than 25,000 distinct CDR3 sequences, over 7% seen once. Source material: peripheral blood. The receptor was derived from an adult who had HIV and had not received antiretroviral therapy, or was an uninfected healthy control (not recorded which). This sequence joins TRBV9 and TRBJ1-2, with 7 bases matching TRBD1. The CDR3, as DNA: TGTGCCAGCAGCCCCGGAGGGGGCGGCTATGGCTACACCTTC. Translation: CASSPGGGGYGYTF.